This is a list of T cell receptor beta chains from one sample in a study of pediatric ulcerative colitis. Sequenced by immunoSEQ multiplex PCR; TCRdb stores in-frame clones only, minus some. The data hold about 36,000 clones, with around four fifths observed a single time. The sequenced material came from blood. The receptors derive from a girl between 5 and 17 years old with moderate ulcerative colitis. Both conserved end residues are trimmed from each CDR3. Each record gives: V gene, clone size, J gene, CDR3 protein. Clone size is given for some rows only: seen once, a few or many times, or a class if the clone is expanded.

>TRBV11-3|-|TRBJ1-2
ASSLVPLTLGGSDGYT
>TRBV7-2|-|TRBJ2-7
ASSLDPAGNYEQY
>TRBV5-1|-|TRBJ2-7
ASSLHPGDSYYEQY
>TRBV5-5|once|TRBJ2-1
ASSIFPGLENEQF
>TRBV2|-|TRBJ2-7
ASTSSGGQY
>TRBV7-9|few|TRBJ1-5
ASSPGGNQPQH
>TRBV13|once|TRBJ2-7
ASSLDSKAAYEQY
>TRBV7-2|many|TRBJ1-2
ASSFQSGARNYGYT
>TRBV30|-|TRBJ2-1
AWSTGATAINEQF
>TRBV10-3|-|TRBJ1-5
AISDQGEGQPQH
>TRBV5-6|-|TRBJ2-1
ASSHRGGYNEQF
>TRBV29-1|-|TRBJ1-5
SVRDNSNQPQH
>TRBV5-6|-|TRBJ2-4
ASSLATLAKNIQY
>TRBV11-2|-|TRBJ2-1
ASSLDPIPGEQF
>TRBV29-1|few|TRBJ1-1
SVWDSRYTEAF
>TRBV18|-|TRBJ2-5
ASSPRSQETQY
>TRBV5-1|-|TRBJ2-5
ASSGLGGSGQETQY
>TRBV9|-|TRBJ2-5
ASSVAQALSTTQY
>TRBV21-1|once|TRBJ2-1
ASSKLLRPDCRDEQF
>TRBV5-5|few|TRBJ1-1
ASSLAGTNTEAF
>TRBV5-5|-|TRBJ1-1
ASSLAQYTEAF
>TRBV28|-|TRBJ2-3
ASSLATDTQY
>TRBV7-2|-|TRBJ2-7
ASSLVPAGGSEQY
>TRBV7-2|-|TRBJ2-3
ASSLEWQGTDTQY
>TRBV7-2|-|TRBJ2-7
ASSPHRTAYEQY
>TRBV4-2|-|TRBJ1-2
ASSQGTGRYGYT
>TRBV11-2|-|TRBJ2-7
ASSLSMYEQY
>TRBV6-1|-|TRBJ2-1
ASSDASSGYNEQF
>TRBV7-2|-|TRBJ1-3
ASSLDRQARNTIY
>TRBV14|-|TRBJ2-5
ASSQHRRNQETQY
>TRBV29-1|-|TRBJ2-3
SVRRDGDTQY
>TRBV15|-|TRBJ2-1
ATSPQLLAGVWEQF
>TRBV5-1|-|TRBJ1-3
ASSSGSGNTIY
>TRBV6-5|-|TRBJ1-6
ASSPNRVYSPLH
>TRBV27|-|TRBJ2-7
ASSLSGRFHEQY
>TRBV19|-|TRBJ2-7
ASSSVRGSEQY
>TRBV4-1|-|TRBJ2-7
ASSFTGGRRDSYEQY
>TRBV5-1|-|TRBJ1-1
ASSWGPADLMNTEAF
>TRBV30|-|TRBJ1-5
AWSLGQYSNQPQH
>TRBV2|-|TRBJ2-3
ASRGADTQY
>TRBV4-3|-|TRBJ1-6
ASSQDPDSGGSPLH
>TRBV5-6|-|TRBJ2-7
ASSSSPPRYYEQY
>TRBV4-1|-|TRBJ2-5
ASSQGGAVLKETQY
>TRBV4-2|-|TRBJ2-1
ASSQGGLAGINEQF
>TRBV7-8|-|TRBJ2-1
ASRQIGNRGEQF
>TRBV19|-|TRBJ1-1
ASSIDQGYNTEAF
>TRBV5-1|-|TRBJ2-3
ASSSQAPGFLGRTTDTQY
>TRBV5-4|-|TRBJ2-7
ASSLADSSGEQY
>TRBV5-1|-|TRBJ2-7
ASTPGLNYEQY
>TRBV10-3|-|TRBJ2-7
AIRAAGEVDEQY
>TRBV6-1|-|TRBJ2-1
ASSEFETSGRAGNEQF
>TRBV15|-|TRBJ2-7
ATSRAGLDYHYEQY
>TRBV13|-|TRBJ2-1
ASSLGLRGSSYNEQF
>TRBV28|-|TRBJ2-3
ASSSLPTYEGEVTTQY
>TRBV6-1|few|TRBJ2-7
ASSDPVRYEQY
>TRBV18|-|TRBJ2-7
ASSPLLGGYEQY
>TRBV6-6|few|TRBJ1-2
ASSSSGGYGYT
>TRBV6-1|-|-
ASVRDRASYEQY
>TRBV30|-|TRBJ1-1
AWSVRAEAF
>TRBV6-6|-|TRBJ1-1
ASSKPGQGVGTEAF